This T cell receptor (beta chain) was profiled in a study of monozygotic twins with inflammatory bowel disease. The study, taken as a whole, reports: Concordance status among twins (concordant versus discordant) showed no link to repertoire similarity, possibly from limited power. Compared with healthy twins, IBD patients shared fewer clonotypes with others, especially with disease activity.

Regarding this clonotype: Its specificity is unknown.

CDR3 size: 15 residues. Germline V lookup: CDR1 SGHNT, CDR2 YYREEE (reference sequence). In preparing each TCR library, roughly 3,200 ng of total RNA was used. From the 5' RACE reads, TCRdb lists one entry per CDR3 protein and no DNA. The sample has under 45,000 distinct CDR3 sequences. Sequencing was done on a sample of blood. The source is a human donor with ulcerative colitis or Crohn's disease, or a healthy co-twin of an affected twin (not recorded which). The chain links TRBV5-4 to TRBJ2-5; TCRdb selects TRBD1, and the lack of DNA leaves this call unchecked. The CDR3 loop reads CASSRDSRGQETQYF.